A single T cell receptor (beta chain) is shown here with its context. Repertoires were generated with immunoSEQ multiplex PCR, while TCRdb's copy carries only in-frame clones and drops some. The sample has tens of thousands of clones; roughly nine tenths are singletons. This entry belongs to a study of OX40 agonist ivuxolimab in advanced cancers. V lost 3 bases and J lost 0, with 6 bases in between. The CDR3 is 14 residues long. CDR1 is ENHRY and CDR2 is SYGVKD in the germline V gene. Collection of blood occurred at baseline, at cycle 4 day 1, and at cycle 7 day 1. This specimen was CD4+ or CD8+ T cells sorted from blood, taken in a trial of the OX40 agonist ivuxolimab. The chain recombines TRBV10-3 with TRBJ2-1; D remains ambiguous. This TCR came from an adult with an advanced solid tumor such as melanoma, head and neck, liver or kidney cancer. The CDR3 protein is CAISEGYSYNEQFF. CDR3 sequence (DNA): TGTGCCATCAGTGAAGGGTACTCCTACAATGAGCAGTTCTTC.